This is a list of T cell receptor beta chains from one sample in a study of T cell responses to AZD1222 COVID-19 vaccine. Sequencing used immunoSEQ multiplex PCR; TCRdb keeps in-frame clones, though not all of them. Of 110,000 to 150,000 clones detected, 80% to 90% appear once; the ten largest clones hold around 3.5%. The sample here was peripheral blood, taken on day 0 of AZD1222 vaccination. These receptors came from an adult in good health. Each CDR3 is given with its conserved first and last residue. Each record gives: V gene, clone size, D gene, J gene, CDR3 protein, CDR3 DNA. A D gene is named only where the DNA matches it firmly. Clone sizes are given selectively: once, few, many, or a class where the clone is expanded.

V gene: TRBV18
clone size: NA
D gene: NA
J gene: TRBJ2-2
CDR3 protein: CASSPDAGSNTGELFF
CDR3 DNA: TGTGCCAGCTCACCGGATGCAGGATCGAACACCGGGGAGCTGTTTTTT

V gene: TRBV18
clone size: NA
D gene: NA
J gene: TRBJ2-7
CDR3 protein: CASSPPGGAEQYF
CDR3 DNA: TGTGCCAGCTCACCACCTGGGGGAGCCGAGCAGTACTTC

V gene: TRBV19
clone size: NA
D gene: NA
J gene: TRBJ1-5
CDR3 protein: CASSILGGGLSNQPQHF
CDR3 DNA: TGTGCCAGTAGTATTTTAGGGGGTGGACTTAGCAATCAGCCCCAGCATTTT

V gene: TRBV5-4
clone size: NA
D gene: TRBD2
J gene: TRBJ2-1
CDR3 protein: CASSPQGGSGSGRVGEQFF
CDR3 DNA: TGTGCCAGCAGCCCCCAGGGGGGTTCGGGTAGCGGGAGGGTAGGTGAGCAGTTCTTC

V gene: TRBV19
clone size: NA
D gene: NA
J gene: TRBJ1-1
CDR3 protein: CASYKQENTEAFF
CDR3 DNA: TGTGCCAGTTACAAACAGGAGAACACTGAAGCTTTCTTT

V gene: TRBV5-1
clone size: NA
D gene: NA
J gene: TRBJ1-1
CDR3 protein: CASSVGPGNTEAFF
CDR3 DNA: TGCGCCAGCAGCGTCGGACCGGGGAACACTGAAGCTTTCTTT

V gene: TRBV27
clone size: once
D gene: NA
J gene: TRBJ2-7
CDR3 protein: CASSLFPGSSYEQYF
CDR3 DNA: TGTGCCAGCAGTTTATTTCCAGGGAGCTCCTACGAGCAGTACTTC

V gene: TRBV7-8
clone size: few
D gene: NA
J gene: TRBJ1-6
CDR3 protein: CASSLEVSEYSPLHF
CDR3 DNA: TGTGCCAGCAGCTTAGAGGTTTCAGAGTATTCACCCCTCCACTTT

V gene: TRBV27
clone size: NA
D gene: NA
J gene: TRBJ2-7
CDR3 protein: CASSPGTGTSVYEQYF
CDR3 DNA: TGTGCCAGCAGTCCCGGGACAGGGACTAGCGTTTACGAGCAGTACTTC

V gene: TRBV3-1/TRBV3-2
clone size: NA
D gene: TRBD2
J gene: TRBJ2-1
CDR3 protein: CASSQGLYNEQFF
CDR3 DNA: TGTGCCAGCAGCCAGGGACTATACAATGAGCAGTTCTTC

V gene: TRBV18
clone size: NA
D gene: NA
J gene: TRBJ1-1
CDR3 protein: CASSPSTGSTEAFF
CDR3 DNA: TGTGCCAGCTCGCCCTCGACTGGGAGCACTGAAGCTTTCTTT

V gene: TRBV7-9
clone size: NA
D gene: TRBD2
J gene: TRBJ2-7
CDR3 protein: CASSSSGSYEQYF
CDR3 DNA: TGTGCCAGCAGCTCCAGCGGGAGCTACGAGCAGTACTTC

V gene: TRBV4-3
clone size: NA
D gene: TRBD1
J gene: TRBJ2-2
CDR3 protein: CASSPNADRDTGELFF
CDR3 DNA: TGCGCCAGCAGCCCAAACGCGGACAGGGACACCGGGGAGCTGTTTTTT

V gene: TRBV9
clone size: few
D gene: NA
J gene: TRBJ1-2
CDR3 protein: CASSVGYGYTF
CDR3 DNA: TGTGCCAGCAGCGTAGGTTATGGCTACACCTTC

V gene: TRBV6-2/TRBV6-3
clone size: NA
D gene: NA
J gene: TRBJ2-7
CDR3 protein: CASSYLLGELLSYEQYF
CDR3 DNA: TGTGCCAGCAGTTATTTGTTGGGGGAACTACTCTCCTACGAGCAGTACTTC

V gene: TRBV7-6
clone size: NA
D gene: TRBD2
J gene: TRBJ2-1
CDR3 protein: CASSLDWTSSHNEQFF
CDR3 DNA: TGTGCCAGCAGCTTAGATTGGACTAGCTCCCACAATGAGCAGTTCTTC

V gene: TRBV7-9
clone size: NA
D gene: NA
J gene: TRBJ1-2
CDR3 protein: CASSYSDGYTF
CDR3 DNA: TGTGCCAGCAGCTACAGTGATGGCTACACCTTC

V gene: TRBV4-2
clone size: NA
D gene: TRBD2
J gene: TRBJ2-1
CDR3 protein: CASTPLAGVLNEQFF
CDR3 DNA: TGTGCCAGCACTCCTCTAGCGGGAGTCTTAAATGAGCAGTTCTTC

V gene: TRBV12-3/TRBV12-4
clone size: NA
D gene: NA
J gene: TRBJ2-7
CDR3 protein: CASSLRVDEQYF
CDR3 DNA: TGTGCCAGCAGTTTACGGGTGGACGAGCAGTACTTC

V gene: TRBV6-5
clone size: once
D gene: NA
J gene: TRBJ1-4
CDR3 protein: CASSYTTGNEKLFF
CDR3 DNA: TGTGCCAGCAGTTACACTACCGGGAATGAAAAACTGTTTTTT

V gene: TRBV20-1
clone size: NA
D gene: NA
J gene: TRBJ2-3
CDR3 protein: CSANTGDTQYF
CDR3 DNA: TGCAGTGCGAATACTGGAGATACGCAGTATTTT